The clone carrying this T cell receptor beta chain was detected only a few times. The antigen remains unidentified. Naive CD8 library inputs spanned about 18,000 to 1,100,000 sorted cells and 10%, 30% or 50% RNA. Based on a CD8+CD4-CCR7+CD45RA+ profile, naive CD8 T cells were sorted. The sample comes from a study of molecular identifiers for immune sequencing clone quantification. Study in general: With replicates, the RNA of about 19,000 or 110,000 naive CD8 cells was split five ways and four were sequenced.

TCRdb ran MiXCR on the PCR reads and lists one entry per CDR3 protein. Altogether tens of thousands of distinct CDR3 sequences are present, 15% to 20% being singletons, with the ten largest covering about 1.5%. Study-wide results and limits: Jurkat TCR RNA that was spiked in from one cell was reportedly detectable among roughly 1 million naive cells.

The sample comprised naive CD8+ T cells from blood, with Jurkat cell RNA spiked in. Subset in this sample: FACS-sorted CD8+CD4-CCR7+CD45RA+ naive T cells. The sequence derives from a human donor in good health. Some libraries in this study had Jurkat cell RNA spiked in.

The CDR3 spells CASSWGAGELFF. In nucleotides, the CDR3 is TGTGCCAGCAGCTGGGGTGCCGGGGAGCTGTTTTTT. V usage is TRBV13 and J usage is TRBJ2-2, with unresolved D. CDR3 length equals 12 residues. Trimming removed 4 bases from V and 6 bases from J, with 6 bases in between. CDR1 is PRHDT, CDR2 FYEKMQ, per germline (reference sequence).